This T cell receptor beta chain was found in a study of blood T cell repertoires in COVID-19. Assay used: immunoSEQ multiplex PCR; TCRdb lists only in-frame clones, some missing. The sample carries around 280,000 clones, around four fifths recorded once. Germline-derived CDR1 and CDR2 are SGDLS and YYNGEE. V lost 5 bases and J 6 bases, leaving 18 bases between the germline ends. This CDR3 contains 15 residues. This sequence originates from a woman in her fifties or sixties with active or convalescent COVID-19. The chain has TRBV9 and TRBJ2-1, with a tentative D call TRBD1 (6 bases). What was sequenced was peripheral blood. The CDR3 bases are TGTGCCAGCAGAAGGACAGTGGGCCAGATCAATGAGCAGTTCTTC. Its translation is CASRRTVGQINEQFF.